The 2 T cell receptor beta chains below all came from one sample that was sequenced in a study of blood T cell repertoires in COVID-19. TCRdb's table, derived via immunoSEQ multiplex PCR, lists solely in-frame clones and lacks some. The sample lists 25,000 or so clones; approximately 80% were seen once. The sample taken for sequencing was peripheral blood. The receptors originated from a man aged 70-80 years with acute or convalescent COVID-19.

V usage is TRBV6-5 and J usage is TRBJ1-1; D might be TRBD1 (5 bases). Deletions cut 4 bases from V and 8 bases from J, with 20 bases between. The CDR3 covers 15 residues. CDR1 and CDR2 from the germline V gene are MNHEY and SVGAGI. The DNA of the CDR3 is TGTGCCAGCAGTTCTATCACAGGTGGGGCCCCCGAAGCTTTCTTT. It codes for CASSSITGGAPEAFF.

The chain carries TRBV30 and TRBJ1-1, with 7 positions matching TRBD1. The J segment lost 11 bases and the V segment lost 5 bases, leaving 11 bases of the junction unmatched. This CDR3 is 12 amino acids long. Germline loops: CDR1 GTSNPN, CDR2 SVGIG (reference sequence). The CDR3 here is CAWGEGGRPAFF. CDR3 sequence (DNA): TGTGCCTGGGGCGAAGGGGGCCGACCGGCTTTCTTT.